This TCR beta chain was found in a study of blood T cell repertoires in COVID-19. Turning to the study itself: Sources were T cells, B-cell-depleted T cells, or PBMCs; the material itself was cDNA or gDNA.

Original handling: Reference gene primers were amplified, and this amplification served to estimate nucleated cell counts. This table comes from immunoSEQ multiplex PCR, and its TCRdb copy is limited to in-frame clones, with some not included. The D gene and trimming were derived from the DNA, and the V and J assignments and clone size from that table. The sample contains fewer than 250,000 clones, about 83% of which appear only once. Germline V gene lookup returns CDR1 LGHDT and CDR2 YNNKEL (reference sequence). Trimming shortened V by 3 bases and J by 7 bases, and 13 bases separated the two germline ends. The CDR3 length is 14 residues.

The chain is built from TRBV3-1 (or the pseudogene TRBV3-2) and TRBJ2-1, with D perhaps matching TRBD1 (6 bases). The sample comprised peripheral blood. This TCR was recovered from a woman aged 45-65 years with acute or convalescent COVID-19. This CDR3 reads CASSHAGVTNEQFF. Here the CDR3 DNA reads TGTGCCAGCAGCCACGCAGGGGTGACTAATGAGCAGTTCTTC.